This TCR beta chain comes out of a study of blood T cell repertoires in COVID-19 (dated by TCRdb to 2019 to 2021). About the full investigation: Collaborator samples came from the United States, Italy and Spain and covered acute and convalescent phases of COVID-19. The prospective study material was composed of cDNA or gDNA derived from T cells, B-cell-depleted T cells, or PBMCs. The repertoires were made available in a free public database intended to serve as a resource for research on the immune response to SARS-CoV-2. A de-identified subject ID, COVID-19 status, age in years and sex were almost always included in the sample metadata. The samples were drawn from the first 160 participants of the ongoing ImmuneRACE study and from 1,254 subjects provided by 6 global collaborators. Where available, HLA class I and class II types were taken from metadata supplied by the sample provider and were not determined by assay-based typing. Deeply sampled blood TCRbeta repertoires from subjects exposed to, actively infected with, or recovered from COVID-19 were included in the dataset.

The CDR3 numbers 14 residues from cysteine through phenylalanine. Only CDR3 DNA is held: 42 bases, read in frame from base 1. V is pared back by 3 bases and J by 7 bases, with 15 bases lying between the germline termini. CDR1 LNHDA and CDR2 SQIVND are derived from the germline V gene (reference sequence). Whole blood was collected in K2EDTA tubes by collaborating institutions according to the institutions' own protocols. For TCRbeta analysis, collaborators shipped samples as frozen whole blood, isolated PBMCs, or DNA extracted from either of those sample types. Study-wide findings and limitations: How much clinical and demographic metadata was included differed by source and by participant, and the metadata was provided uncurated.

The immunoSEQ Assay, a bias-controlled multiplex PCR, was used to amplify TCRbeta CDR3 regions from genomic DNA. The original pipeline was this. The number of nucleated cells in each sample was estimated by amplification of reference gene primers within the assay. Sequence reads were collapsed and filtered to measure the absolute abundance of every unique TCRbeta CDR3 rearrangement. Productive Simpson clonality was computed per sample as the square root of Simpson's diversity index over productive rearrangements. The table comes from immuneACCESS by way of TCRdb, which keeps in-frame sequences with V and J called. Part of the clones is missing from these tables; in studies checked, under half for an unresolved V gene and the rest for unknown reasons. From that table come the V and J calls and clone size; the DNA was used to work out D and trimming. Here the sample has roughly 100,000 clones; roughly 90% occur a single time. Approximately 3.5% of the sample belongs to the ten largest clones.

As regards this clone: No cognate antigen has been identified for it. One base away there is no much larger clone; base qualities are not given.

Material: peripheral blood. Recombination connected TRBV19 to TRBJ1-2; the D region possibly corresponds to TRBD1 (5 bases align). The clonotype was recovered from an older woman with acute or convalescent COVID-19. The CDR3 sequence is CASSMPGGSGGYTF. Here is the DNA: TGTGCCAGTAGTATGCCGGGGGGAAGTGGTGGCTACACCTTC.